The T cell receptor (beta chain) under discussion was sequenced for a study of molecular identifiers for immune sequencing clone quantification. Across the whole study: Replicate RNA from roughly 21,000 or 96,000 naive CD8 T cells formed five aliquots; four were sequenced.

Overall study findings and caveats: Clones above 20 RNA copies contained over 99% of effector molecules but under 1% of naive ones. For highly expanded clones, sizes could be underestimated when identical TCR molecules share a barcode. Spiked-in Jurkat TCR RNA corresponding to one cell was reported as detectable against about 1 million naive cells.

This clonotype has a count of ten or more. What it binds is not known. TCRdb re-called the PCR reads through MiXCR, storing one row per CDR3 protein. The sample holds about 35,000 distinct CDR3 sequences, 15% to 20% seen once. The germline V gene encodes CDR1 SEHNR and CDR2 FQNEAQ (reference sequence). The CDR3 length is 16 residues. Trimming left V 4 bases short and J 7 bases short, with 22 bases between. The clonotype was recovered from a human donor in good health. Some libraries in this study had Jurkat cell RNA spiked in. Source material: naive CD8+ T cells from blood, with Jurkat cell RNA spiked in. Subset denoted: FACS-sorted CD8+CD4-CCR7+CD45RA+ naive T cells. This chain uses TRBV7-9 with TRBJ1-1; D remains unclear. CDR3 sequence: CASSCRSRTEACEAFF. The CDR3 DNA sequence: TGTGCCAGCAGCTGCCGAAGCCGGACGGAGGCTTGTGAAGCTTTCTTT.